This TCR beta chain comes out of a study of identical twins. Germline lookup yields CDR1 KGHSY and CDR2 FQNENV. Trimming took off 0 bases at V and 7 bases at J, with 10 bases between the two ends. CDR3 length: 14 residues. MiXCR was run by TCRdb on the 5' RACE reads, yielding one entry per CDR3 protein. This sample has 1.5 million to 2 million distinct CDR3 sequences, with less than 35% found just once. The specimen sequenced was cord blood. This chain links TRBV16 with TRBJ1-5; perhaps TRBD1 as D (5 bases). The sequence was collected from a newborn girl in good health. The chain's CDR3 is CASSQSWGNQPQHF. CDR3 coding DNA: TGTGCCAGCAGCCAATCGTGGGGGAACCAGCCCCAGCATTTT.